Listed here is a single T cell receptor beta chain. The V gene's germline CDR1 is MNHNS and CDR2 SASEGT. J was trimmed by 3 bases and V by 6 bases; bases with no gene match: 2. This CDR3 has 13 amino acids. These data are taken from a study of OX40 agonist ivuxolimab in advanced cancers. Background on the study: Those enrolled were about 82% male, with a mean age of around 55 years and ages from roughly 23 to 80.

Assay used: immunoSEQ multiplex PCR; TCRdb lists only in-frame clones, some missing. This table has nearly 80,000 clones, about 85% appearing once. The chain uses TRBV6-1 and TRBJ1-2; 9 bases are shared with TRBD1. The sequencing here drew on CD4+ or CD8+ T cells sorted from blood, taken in a trial of the OX40 agonist ivuxolimab. This TCR came from an adult with an advanced solid tumor such as melanoma, head and neck, liver or kidney cancer. The CDR3 here is CASRGQGDYGYTF. In DNA, the CDR3 is TGTGCCAGCAGGGGACAGGGAGACTATGGCTACACCTTC.